This TCR beta chain was identified in a study of T cell repertoires in cytomegalovirus infection. From germline, CDR1 is MDHEN and CDR2 SYDVKM. The V end lost 7 bases, the J end lost 5 bases, and 0 bases lay between the germline ends. CDR3 length: 9 residues. TCRdb passed the reads through MiXCR, listing each CDR3 protein once. The table shows about 830,000 distinct CDR3 sequences, with about 30% occurring only once. This clonotype was seen at least ten times. Its antigen is as yet unknown. The chain is built from TRBV28 and TRBJ1-5; no reliable D call. The sequencing used cultured CD8+ T cells from PBMCs, collected from culture after CMV antigen stimulation. The origin of this receptor is a human donor in good health (CMV status not recorded). Some clones in this sample may be carry-over from other donors' samples. The CDR3 DNA is TGTGCCAGCAATCAGCCCCAGCATTTT. It specifies CASNQPQHF.